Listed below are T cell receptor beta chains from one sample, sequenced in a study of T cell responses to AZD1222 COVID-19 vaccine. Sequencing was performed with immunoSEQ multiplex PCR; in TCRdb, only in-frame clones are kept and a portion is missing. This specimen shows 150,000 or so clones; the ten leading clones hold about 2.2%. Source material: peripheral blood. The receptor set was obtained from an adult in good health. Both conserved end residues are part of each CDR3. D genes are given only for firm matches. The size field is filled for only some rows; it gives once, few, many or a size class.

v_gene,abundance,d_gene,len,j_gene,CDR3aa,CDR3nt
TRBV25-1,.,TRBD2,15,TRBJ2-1,CASSTAGENYNEQFF,TGTGCCAGCAGTACAGCGGGGGAAAACTACAATGAGCAGTTCTTC
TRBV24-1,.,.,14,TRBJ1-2,CATVFQGRLDGYTF,TGTGCCACTGTTTTCCAGGGACGGCTGGATGGCTACACCTTC
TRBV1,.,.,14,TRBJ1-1,CTSSQVEGSAEAFF,TGCACCAGCAGCCAAGTCGAGGGGAGCGCTGAAGCTTTCTTT
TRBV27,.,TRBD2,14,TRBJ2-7,CASRTSGGNYEQYF,TGTGCCAGCAGAACTAGCGGGGGAAACTACGAGCAGTACTTC
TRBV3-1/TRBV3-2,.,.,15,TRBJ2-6,CASSQDPSGANVLTF,TGTGCCAGCAGCCAAGATCCGTCCGGGGCCAACGTCCTGACTTTC
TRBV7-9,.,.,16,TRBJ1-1,CASSLGGRVGYTEAFF,TGTGCCAGCAGCTTAGGGGGCCGGGTTGGGTACACTGAAGCTTTCTTT
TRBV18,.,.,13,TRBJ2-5,CASSPPPQGTQYF,TGTGCCAGCTCACCACCGCCCCAGGGGACCCAGTACTTC
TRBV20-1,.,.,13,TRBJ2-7,CSASKGGSYEQYF,TGCAGTGCTAGTAAGGGGGGCTCCTACGAGCAGTACTTC
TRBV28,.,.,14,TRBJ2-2,CASREAGDTGELFF,TGTGCCAGCCGGGAGGCAGGGGACACCGGGGAGCTGTTTTTT
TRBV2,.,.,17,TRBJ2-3,CASSAIWGGARADTQYF,TGTGCCAGCAGTGCGATTTGGGGGGGGGCCCGCGCAGATACGCAGTATTTT
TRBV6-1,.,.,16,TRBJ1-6,CASSARQRAGNSPLHF,TGTGCCAGCAGTGCCCGACAGCGGGCAGGAAATTCACCCCTCCACTTT
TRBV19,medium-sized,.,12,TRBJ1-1,CASRFPDTEAFF,TGTGCCAGTAGATTCCCAGATACTGAAGCTTTCTTT
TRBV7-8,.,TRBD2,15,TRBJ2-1,CASSRRGGRDNEQFF,TGTGCCAGCAGCAGACGGGGAGGGCGGGACAATGAGCAGTTCTTC
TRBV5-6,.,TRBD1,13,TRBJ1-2,CASSFQGGYGYTF,TGTGCCAGCAGCTTCCAGGGGGGGTATGGCTACACCTTC
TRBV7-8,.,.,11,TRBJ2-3,CASSLARTQYF,TGTGCCAGCAGCTTAGCACGTACGCAGTATTTT
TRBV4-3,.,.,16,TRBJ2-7,CASSQDFGRQTYEQYF,TGCGCCAGCAGCCAAGATTTTGGCCGGCAGACCTACGAGCAGTACTTC
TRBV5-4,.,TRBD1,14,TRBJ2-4,CASKMGQGGNIQYF,TGTGCCAGCAAAATGGGACAGGGAGGAAACATTCAGTACTTC
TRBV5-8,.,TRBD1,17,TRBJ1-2,CASSLPQRRGRFYGYTF,TGTGCCAGCAGCTTGCCCCAAAGGAGGGGGCGCTTCTATGGCTACACCTTC
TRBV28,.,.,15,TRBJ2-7,CASSPPKGIPYEQYF,TGTGCCAGCAGTCCGCCGAAGGGGATCCCCTACGAGCAGTACTTC
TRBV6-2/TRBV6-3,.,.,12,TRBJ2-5,CASSNTQETQYF,TGTGCCAGCAGTAATACCCAAGAGACCCAGTACTTC
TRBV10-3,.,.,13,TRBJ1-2,CAIGTEANYGYTF,TGTGCCATCGGTACAGAAGCTAACTATGGCTACACCTTC
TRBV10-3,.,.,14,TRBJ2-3,CAISVRQETDTQYF,TGTGCCATCAGTGTCAGGCAGGAGACAGATACGCAGTATTTT
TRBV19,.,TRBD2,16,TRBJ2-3,CASTPSGDPSTDTQYF,TGTGCCAGTACCCCTAGCGGGGACCCTAGCACAGATACGCAGTATTTT
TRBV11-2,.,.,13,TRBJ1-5,CASSLDWISAQHF,TGTGCCAGCAGCTTAGATTGGATTTCGGCCCAGCATTTT
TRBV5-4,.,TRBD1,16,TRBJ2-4,CASSLTGGYGKNIQYF,TGTGCCAGCAGCTTGACAGGGGGCTACGGCAAAAACATTCAGTACTTC
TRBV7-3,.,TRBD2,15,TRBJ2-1,CASSPGLAGRNEQFF,TGTGCCAGCAGCCCGGGACTAGCGGGGAGGAATGAGCAGTTCTTC
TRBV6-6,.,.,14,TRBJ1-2,CASSYSSGGYGYTF,TGTGCCAGCAGTTACTCGTCGGGGGGATATGGCTACACCTTC
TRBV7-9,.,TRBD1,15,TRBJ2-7,CASSLASGQRYEQYF,TGTGCCAGCAGCCTCGCGTCGGGACAGCGATACGAGCAGTACTTC
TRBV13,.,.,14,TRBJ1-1,CASSLKLVGEDAFF,TGTGCCAGCAGCTTAAAATTGGTGGGTGAGGATGCTTTCTTT
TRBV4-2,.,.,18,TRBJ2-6,CASSQDIGISSGANVLTF,TGTGCCAGCAGCCAAGATATAGGGATATCCTCTGGGGCCAACGTCCTGACTTTC
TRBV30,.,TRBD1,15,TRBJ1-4,CAWSTLQGGGEKLFF,TGTGCCTGGAGTACCCTTCAGGGGGGAGGCGAAAAACTGTTTTTT
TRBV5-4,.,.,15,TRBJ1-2,CASSLGPGARGGYTF,TGTGCCAGCAGCTTGGGCCCGGGGGCGCGGGGTGGCTACACCTTC
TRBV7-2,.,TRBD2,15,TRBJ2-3,CASRLAGGGTDTQYF,TGTGCCAGCAGACTAGCGGGGGGTGGGACAGATACGCAGTATTTT
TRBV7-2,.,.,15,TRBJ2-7,CASSIDYRGPYEQYF,TGTGCCAGCAGCATAGACTACCGAGGGCCCTACGAGCAGTACTTC
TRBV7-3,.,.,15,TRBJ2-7,CASSATQDRAYEQYF,TGTGCCAGCAGCGCAACTCAGGACAGAGCCTACGAGCAGTACTTC
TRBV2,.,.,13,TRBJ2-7,CASSAYRVYEQYF,TGTGCCAGCAGTGCGTACAGGGTCTACGAGCAGTACTTC
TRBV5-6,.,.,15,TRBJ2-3,CASSLPAGGTDTQYF,TGTGCCAGCAGCCTGCCGGCAGGGGGCACAGATACGCAGTATTTT